Reported below is one T cell receptor beta chain. These data belong to a study of tumor-infiltrating lymphocytes in localized non-small cell lung cancer. Libraries were prepared by immunoSEQ multiplex PCR; TCRdb keeps only in-frame clonotypes and omits some of them. The sample contains fewer than 15,000 clones, approximately 81% of which appear only once. CDR1 and CDR2 (germline): LNHDA, SQIVND (reference sequence). The CDR3 length is 15 residues. V was clipped by 5 bases and J by 7 bases; unmatched bases: 9. Sequencing was done on a sample of uninvolved lung tissue not adjacent to the tumor. This TCR derives from a human donor with non-small cell lung cancer. The chain employs TRBV19 and TRBJ2-1, with 9 bases aligning to TRBD1. The CDR3 DNA is TGTGCCAGTAGTCGCCCGGACAGGGGTTATAATGAGCAGTTCTTC. Translation gives CASSRPDRGYNEQFF.